This note documents a single T cell receptor (beta chain) sequence. Read data end 3 residues before the CDR3 end; the end is taken from the germline J gene. Clones were read by immunoSEQ multiplex PCR, and TCRdb kept only the in-frame ones, dropping some. The listing records under 50,000 clones. The V gene lost 2 bases and the J gene lost 5 bases, with 13 bases spanning the gap. CDR1 is SGHRS, CDR2 YFSETQ, per germline. The CDR3 is made up of 15 amino acids. The data are from a study of T cells in women clearing cervical HPV infection. Sequenced sample: blood buffy coat. The V and J genes are TRBV5-1 and TRBJ1-4, with a weak D call TRBD1 (6 bases). The origin of this receptor is a woman aged 18 to 75 with a cervical HPV16 infection that either progressed to CIN3+ or cleared (not recorded which). The CDR3 spells CASSLNPGENEKLFF. The CDR3 DNA, read in part, is TGCGCCAGCAGCTTAAACCCAGGGGAAAATGAAAAA.